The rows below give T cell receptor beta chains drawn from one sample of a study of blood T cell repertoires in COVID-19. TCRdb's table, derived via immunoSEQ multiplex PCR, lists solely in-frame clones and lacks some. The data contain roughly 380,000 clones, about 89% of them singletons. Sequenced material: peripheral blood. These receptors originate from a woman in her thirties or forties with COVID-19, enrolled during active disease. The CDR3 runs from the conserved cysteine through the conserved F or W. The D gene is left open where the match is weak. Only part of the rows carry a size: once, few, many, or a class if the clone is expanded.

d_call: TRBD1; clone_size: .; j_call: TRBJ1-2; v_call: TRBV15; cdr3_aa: CATSNRGYGYTF; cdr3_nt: TGTGCCACCAGCAACAGGGGCTATGGCTACACCTTC
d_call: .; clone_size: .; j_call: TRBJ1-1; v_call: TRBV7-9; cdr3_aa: CASSSRAWGTEAFF; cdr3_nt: TGTGCCAGCAGCTCCAGGGCCTGGGGCACTGAAGCTTTCTTT
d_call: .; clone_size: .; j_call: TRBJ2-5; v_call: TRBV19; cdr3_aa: CASSTTWGGETQYF; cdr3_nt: TGTGCCAGTAGTACCACTTGGGGCGGAGAGACCCAGTACTTC
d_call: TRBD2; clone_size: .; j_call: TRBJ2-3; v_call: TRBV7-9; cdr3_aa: CASSPLAGGPDTQYF; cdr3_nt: TGTGCCAGCAGCCCTTTAGCGGGGGGCCCAGATACGCAGTATTTT
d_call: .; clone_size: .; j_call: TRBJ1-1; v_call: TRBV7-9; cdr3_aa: CASSLISNTEAFF; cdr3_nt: TGTGCCAGCAGCTTAATCTCGAACACTGAAGCTTTCTTT
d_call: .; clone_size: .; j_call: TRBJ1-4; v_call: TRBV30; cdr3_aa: CASHAREKLFF; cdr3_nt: TGTGCCTCGCATGCGCGTGAAAAACTGTTTTTT
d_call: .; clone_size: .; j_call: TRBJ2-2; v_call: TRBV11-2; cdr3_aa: CASRMGQGGPGELFF; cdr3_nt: TGTGCCAGCCGAATGGGGCAGGGTGGTCCAGGCGAGCTGTTTTTT
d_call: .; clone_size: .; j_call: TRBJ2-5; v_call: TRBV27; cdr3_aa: CASRRTALQETQYF; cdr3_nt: TGTGCCAGCAGAAGGACAGCACTCCAAGAGACCCAGTACTTC
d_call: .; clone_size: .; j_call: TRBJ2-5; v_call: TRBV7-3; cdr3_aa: CASSRQYQETQYF; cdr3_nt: TGTGCCAGCAGCCGACAGTACCAAGAGACCCAGTACTTC
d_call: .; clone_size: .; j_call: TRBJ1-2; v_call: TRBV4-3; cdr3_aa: CASSPQGQNGYTF; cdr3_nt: TGCGCCAGCAGCCCTCAGGGCCAAAATGGCTACACCTTC
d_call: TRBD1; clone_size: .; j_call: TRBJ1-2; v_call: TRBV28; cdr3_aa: CASSFQQGSVYTF; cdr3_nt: TGTGCCAGCAGTTTTCAACAGGGGTCTGTGTACACCTTC
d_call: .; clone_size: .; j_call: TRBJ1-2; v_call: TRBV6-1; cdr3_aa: CASSDRFRYGYTF; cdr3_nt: TGTGCCAGCAGTGACAGGTTTCGCTATGGCTACACCTTC
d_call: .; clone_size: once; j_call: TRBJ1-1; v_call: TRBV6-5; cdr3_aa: CASSYKTRGTEAFF; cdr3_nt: TGTGCCAGCAGTTACAAGACGAGGGGGACCGAAGCTTTCTTT
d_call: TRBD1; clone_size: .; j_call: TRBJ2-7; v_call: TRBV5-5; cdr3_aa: CASSLAGTGRYEQYF; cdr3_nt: TGTGCCAGCAGCTTGGCCGGGACAGGACGCTACGAGCAGTACTTC
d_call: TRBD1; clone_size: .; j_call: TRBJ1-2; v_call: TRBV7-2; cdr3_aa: CASSLAQGVWGYTF; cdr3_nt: TGTGCCAGCAGCTTAGCACAGGGGGTCTGGGGCTACACCTTC
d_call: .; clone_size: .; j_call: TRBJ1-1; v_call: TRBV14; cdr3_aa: CASSQRVGDTEAFF; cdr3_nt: TGTGCCAGCAGCCAAAGGGTAGGGGACACTGAAGCTTTCTTT
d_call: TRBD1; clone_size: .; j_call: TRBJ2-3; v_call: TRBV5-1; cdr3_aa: CASSLKMDRGTDTQYF; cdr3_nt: TGCGCCAGCAGCTTGAAAATGGACAGGGGAACAGATACGCAGTATTTT
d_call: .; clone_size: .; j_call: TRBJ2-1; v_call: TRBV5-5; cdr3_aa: CASSSVGGPLHEQFF; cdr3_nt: TGTGCCAGCAGCTCGGTGGGGGGTCCTTTGCATGAGCAGTTCTTC
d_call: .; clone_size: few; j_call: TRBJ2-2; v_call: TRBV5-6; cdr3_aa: CASRRVDTGELFF; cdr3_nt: TGTGCCAGCAGGAGGGTGGACACCGGGGAGCTGTTTTTT
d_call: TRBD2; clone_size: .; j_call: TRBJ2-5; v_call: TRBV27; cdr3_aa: CASSRLAGGETQYF; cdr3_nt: TGTGCCAGCAGTCGACTAGCGGGCGGTGAGACCCAGTACTTC
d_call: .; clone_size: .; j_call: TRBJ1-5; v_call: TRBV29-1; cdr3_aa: CSVGSGNQPQHF; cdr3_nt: TGCAGCGTTGGATCCGGGAATCAGCCCCAGCATTTT
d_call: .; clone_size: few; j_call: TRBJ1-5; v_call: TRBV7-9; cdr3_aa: CASSSGQIDNQPQHF; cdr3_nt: TGTGCCAGCAGCTCCGGACAGATCGACAATCAGCCCCAGCATTTT
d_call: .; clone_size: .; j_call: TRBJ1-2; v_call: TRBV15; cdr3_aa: CATSRERAGDNGYTF; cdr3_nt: TGTGCCACCAGCAGAGAACGAGCAGGGGATAATGGCTACACCTTC
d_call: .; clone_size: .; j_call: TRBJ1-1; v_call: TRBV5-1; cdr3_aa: CASSLIGVNTEAFF; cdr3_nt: TGCGCCAGCAGCTTGATCGGGGTGAACACTGAAGCTTTCTTT
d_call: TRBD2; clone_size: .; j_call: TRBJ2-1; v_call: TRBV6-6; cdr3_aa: CASSYGGGYNEQFF; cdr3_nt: TGTGCCAGCAGTTACGGCGGGGGCTACAATGAGCAGTTCTTC
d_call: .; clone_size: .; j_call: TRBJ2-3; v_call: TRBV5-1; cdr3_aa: CASSSHKGGVSRTLTDTQYF; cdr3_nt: TGCGCCAGCAGCTCCCACAAAGGGGGGGTCTCCCGGACCCTCACAGATACGCAGTATTTT
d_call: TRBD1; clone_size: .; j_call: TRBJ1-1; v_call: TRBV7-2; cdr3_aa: CASSIYQGATEAFF; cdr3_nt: TGTGCCAGCAGCATATACCAGGGGGCCACTGAAGCTTTCTTT
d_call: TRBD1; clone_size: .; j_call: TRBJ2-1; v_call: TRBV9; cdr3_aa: CASSDPTGLSEQFF; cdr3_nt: TGTGCCAGCAGCGACCCGACAGGGCTGAGTGAGCAGTTCTTC
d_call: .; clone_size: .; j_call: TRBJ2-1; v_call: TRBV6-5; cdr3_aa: CASSSGGTYNEQFF; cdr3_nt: TGTGCCAGCAGTTCCGGCGGAACCTACAATGAGCAGTTCTTC
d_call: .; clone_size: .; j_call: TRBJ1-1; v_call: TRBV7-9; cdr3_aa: CASSIRSLEAFF; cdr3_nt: TGTGCCAGCAGCATCAGGTCCCTCGAAGCTTTCTTT
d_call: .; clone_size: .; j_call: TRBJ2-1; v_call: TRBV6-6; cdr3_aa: CASSRVLAASSYNEQFF; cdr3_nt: TGTGCCAGCAGTCGTGTGTTAGCGGCTAGCTCCTACAATGAGCAGTTCTTC
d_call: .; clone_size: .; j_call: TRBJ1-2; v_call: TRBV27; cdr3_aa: CATALGGGSYGYTF; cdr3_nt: TGTGCCACTGCACTCGGGGGGGGGTCCTATGGCTACACCTTC
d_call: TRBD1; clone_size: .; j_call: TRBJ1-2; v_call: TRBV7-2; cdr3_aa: CASSLGGTGYYGYTF; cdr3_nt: TGTGCCAGCAGCTTAGGCGGGACAGGATACTATGGCTACACCTTC
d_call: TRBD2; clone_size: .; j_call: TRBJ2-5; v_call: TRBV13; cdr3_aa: CASSFGRGKETQYF; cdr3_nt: TGTGCCAGCAGCTTCGGGCGGGGGAAAGAGACCCAGTACTTC
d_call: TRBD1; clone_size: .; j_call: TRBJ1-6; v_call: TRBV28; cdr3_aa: CASSPLGVLGDRGPDSPLHF; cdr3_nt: TGTGCCAGCAGCCCCCTAGGGGTTCTAGGGGACAGGGGGCCCGATTCACCCCTCCACTTT
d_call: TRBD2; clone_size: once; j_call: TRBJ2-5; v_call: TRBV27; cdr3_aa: CASRLLGLAGDQETQYF; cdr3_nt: TGTGCCAGCAGACTCTTGGGACTAGCGGGGGACCAAGAGACCCAGTACTTC
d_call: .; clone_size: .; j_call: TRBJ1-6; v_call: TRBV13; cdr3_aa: CASSPDRDSPLHF; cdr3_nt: TGTGCCAGCAGCCCCGACAGAGATTCACCCCTCCACTTT
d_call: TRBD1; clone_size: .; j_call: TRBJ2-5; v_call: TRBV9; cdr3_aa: CASSESFLGQGGQETQYF; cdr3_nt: TGTGCCAGCAGCGAATCCTTCCTTGGACAGGGAGGCCAAGAGACCCAGTACTTC